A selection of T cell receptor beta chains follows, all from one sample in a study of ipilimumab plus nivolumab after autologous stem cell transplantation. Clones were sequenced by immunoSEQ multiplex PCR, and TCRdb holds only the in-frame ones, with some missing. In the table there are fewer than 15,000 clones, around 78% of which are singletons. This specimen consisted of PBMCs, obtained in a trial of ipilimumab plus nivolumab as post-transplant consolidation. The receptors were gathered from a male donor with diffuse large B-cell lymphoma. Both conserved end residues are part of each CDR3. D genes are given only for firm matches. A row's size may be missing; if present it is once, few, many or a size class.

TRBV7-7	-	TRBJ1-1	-	CASSPTGGTEAFF	TGTGCTAGCAGCCCGACGGGGGGCACTGAAGCTTTCTTT
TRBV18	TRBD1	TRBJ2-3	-	CASSQGQGTDTQYF	TGTGCCAGCTCTCAAGGACAGGGAACAGATACGCAGTATTTT
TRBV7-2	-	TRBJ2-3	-	CASSLVGDTQYF	TGTGCCAGCAGCTTAGTCGGGGATACGCAGTATTTT
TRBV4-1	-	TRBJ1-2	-	CASSQEPGGHYGYTF	TGCGCCAGCAGCCAAGAGCCCGGGGGCCACTATGGCTACACCTTC
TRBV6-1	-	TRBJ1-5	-	CASSEWSWAGNQPQHF	TGTGCCAGCAGTGAATGGAGCTGGGCAGGCAATCAGCCCCAGCATTTT
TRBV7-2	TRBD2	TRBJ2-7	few	CASSNSGTHSYEQYF	TGTGCCAGCAGCAACAGCGGGACTCACTCCTACGAGCAGTACTTC
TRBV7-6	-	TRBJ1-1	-	CARGGSGRNTEAFF	TGTGCCAGAGGGGGGAGCGGAAGAAACACTGAAGCTTTCTTT
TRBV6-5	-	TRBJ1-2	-	CASSYRQANYGYTF	TGTGCCAGCAGTTACCGACAGGCAAACTATGGCTACACCTTC
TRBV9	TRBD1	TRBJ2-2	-	CASSVGDRDTGELFF	TGTGCCAGCAGCGTAGGGGACAGGGACACCGGGGAGCTGTTTTTT
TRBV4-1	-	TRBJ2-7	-	CASSQQDGSGEQYF	TGCGCCAGCAGCCAACAGGACGGCTCCGGCGAGCAGTACTTC
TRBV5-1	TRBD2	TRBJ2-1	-	CASSLSGTSINEQFF	TGCGCCAGCAGCTTATCCGGGACTAGTATTAATGAGCAGTTCTTC
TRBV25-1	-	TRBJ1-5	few	CASSESATGDQPQHF	TGTGCCAGCAGTGAATCAGCGACGGGGGATCAGCCCCAGCATTTT
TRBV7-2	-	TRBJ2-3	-	CASSSLADTQYF	TGTGCCAGCAGCTCACTAGCAGATACGCAGTATTTT
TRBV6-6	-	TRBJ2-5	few	CASSNLTEIQETQYF	TGTGCCAGCAGTAACCTGACAGAAATCCAAGAGACCCAGTACTTC
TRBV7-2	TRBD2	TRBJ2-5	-	CASIRLEREGRYGTQYF	TGTGCCAGCATTCGTCTGGAGCGGGAGGGACGTTATGGTACCCAGTACTTC